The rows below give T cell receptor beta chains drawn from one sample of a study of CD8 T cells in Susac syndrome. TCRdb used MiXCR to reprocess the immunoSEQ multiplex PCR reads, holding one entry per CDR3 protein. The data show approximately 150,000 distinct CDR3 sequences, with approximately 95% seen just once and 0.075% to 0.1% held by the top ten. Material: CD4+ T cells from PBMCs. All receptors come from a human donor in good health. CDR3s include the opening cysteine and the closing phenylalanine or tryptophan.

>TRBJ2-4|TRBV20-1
CSARVKSKNIQYF
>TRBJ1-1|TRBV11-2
CASSSLAVGRGGTEAFF
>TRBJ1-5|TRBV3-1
CASSQGINSNQPQHF
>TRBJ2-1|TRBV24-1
CATSDRRGGLRGGYNEQFF
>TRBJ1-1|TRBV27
CASSLGRGTEAFF
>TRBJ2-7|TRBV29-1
CSVGGLAGAEQYF
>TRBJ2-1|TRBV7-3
CASSLNSGLYNEQFF
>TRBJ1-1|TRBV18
CASSPVPGTEAFF
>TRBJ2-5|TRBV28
CASSFTGGRETQYF
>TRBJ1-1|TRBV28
CASKVTTEAFF
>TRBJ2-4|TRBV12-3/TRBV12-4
CASSRGGIAKNIQYF
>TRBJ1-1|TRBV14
CASLGRTNTEAFF
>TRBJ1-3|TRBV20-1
CSAREGTGLSNTIYF
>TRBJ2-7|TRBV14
CASSLTVYEQYF
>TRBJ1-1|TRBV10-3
CAISTGQGAGQGLGVLAFF
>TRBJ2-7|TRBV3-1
CASSQGGRAIYEQYF
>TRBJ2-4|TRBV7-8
CASSSAGGPSKNIQYF
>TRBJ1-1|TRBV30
CAWSGDSNTEAFF
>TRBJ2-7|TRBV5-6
CASSFALSYEQYF
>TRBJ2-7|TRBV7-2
CASRLAGEQYF
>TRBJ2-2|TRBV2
CASSEGVTGELFF
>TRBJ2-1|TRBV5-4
CASSTRGVDGNEQFF
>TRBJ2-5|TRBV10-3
CAISVKGQETQYF
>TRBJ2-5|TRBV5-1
CASSLGGTKETQYF
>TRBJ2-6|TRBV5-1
CASSLDSSGANVLTF
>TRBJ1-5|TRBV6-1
CASTAETGGDQPQHF
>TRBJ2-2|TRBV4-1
CASSQDPADSTNTGELFF
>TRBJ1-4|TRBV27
CASSLSSLGQQASATNEKLFF
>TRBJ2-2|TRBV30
CAWKGLKTHTGELFF
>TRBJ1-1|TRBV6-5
CASSYLPGQGLNTEAFF
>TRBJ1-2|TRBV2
CASPTALGYGYTF
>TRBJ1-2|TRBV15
CATSRDSDRPYGYTF
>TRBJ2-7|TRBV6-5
CASTPSAGRGYEQYF
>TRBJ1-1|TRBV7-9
CASSSEAILKAFF
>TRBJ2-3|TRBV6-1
CASSEWLAVADTQYF
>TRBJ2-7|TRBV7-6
CASSPFPGGYEQYF
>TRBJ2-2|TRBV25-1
CASSELNTGELFF
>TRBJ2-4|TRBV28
CASSFLGQNGNIQYF
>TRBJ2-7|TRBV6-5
CASSLTISYEQYF
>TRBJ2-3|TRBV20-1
CSPSPRISTDTQYF
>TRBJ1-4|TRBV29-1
CSVKNGEGEKLFF
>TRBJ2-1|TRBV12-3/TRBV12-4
CASSRHLSGRAFNEQFF
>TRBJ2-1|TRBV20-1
CSATRSSYNEQFF
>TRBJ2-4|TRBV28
CASRPGGGLAKNIQYF